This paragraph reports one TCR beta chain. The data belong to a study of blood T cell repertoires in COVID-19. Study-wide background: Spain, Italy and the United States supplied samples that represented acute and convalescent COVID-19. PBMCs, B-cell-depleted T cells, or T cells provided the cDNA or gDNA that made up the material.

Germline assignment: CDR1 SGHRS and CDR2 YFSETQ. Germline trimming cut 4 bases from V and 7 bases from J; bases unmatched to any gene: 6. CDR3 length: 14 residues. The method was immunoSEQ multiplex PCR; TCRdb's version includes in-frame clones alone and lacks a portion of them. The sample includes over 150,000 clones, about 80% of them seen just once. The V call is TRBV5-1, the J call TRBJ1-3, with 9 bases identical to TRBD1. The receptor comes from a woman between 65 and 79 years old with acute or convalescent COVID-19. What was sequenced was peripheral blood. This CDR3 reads CASSLDRGQNTIYF. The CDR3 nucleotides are TGCGCCAGCAGCCTGGACAGGGGACAGAACACCATATATTTT. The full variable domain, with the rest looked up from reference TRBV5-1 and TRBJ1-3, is KAGVTQTPRYLIKTRGQQVTLSCSPISGHRSVSWYQQTPGQGLQFLFEYFSETQRNKGNFPGRFSGRQFSNSRSEMNVSTLELGDSALYLCASSLDRGQNTIYFGEGSWLTVV.